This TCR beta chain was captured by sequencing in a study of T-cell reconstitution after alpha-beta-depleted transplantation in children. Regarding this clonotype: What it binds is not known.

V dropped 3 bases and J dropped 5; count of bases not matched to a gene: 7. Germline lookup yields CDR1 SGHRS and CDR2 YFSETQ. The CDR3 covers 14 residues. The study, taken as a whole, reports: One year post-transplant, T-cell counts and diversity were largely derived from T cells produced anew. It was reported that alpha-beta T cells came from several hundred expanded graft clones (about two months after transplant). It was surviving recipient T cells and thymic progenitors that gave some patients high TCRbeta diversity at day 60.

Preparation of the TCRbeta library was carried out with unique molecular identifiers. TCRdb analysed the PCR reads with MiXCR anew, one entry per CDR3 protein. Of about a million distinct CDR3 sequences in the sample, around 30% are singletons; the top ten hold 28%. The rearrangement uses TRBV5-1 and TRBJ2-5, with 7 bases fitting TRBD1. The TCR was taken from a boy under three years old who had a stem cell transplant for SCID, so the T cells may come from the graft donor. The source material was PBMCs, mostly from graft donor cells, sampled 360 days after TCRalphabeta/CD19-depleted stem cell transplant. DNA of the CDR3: TGCGCCAGCAGCTCTACAGGGGTGTTTGAGACCCAGTACTTC. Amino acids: CASSSTGVFETQYF.